This T cell receptor beta chain was documented in a study of monozygotic twins with inflammatory bowel disease. Findings and limits, study-wide: The co-twins with IBD showed lower TCRbeta diversity (inverse Simpson) than their healthy siblings.

Researchers used approximately 3,500 ng of total RNA for each TCR library. TCRdb re-called the 5' RACE reads and shows each CDR3 protein once, DNA omitted. The sample holds some 400,000 distinct CDR3 sequences. The length of the CDR3 is 13 residues. As to this clonotype: The antigen remains undetermined.

The source material was blood. The gene calls are TRBV12-3 or TRBV12-4 and TRBJ1-1. This sequence was found in a human donor with ulcerative colitis or Crohn's disease, or a healthy co-twin of an affected twin (not recorded which). The chain's CDR3 is CASSSGKVTEAFF.